These T cell receptor beta chains were read from a single sample in a study of regulatory T cells in long-lasting Graves disease. TCRdb called the multiplex PCR reads again in MiXCR, with one record for every CDR3 protein. There are roughly 560,000 distinct CDR3 sequences in the sample; around 12% occur only once, and 8.9% lies in the top ten. These same data were also listed under a study on T cells in Graves' hyperthyroidism and ophthalmopathy.

The sample in question was peripheral blood mononuclear cells (PBMCs), obtained at new diagnosis, from a patient treated with antithyroid drugs. These receptors all stem from a woman in her thirties with Graves disease. Both conserved end residues are trimmed from each CDR3. Expanded clones are given a class, and other clones once, few, many or no size at all.

ASRELTGVVNQPQH	many	14	TRBV2	TRBJ1-5
ASSEYGTYGEQY	many	12	TRBV2	TRBJ2-7
ASRGEGEYREQY	many	12	TRBV2	TRBJ2-7
ASTLAGTYNEQF	few	12	TRBV5-1	TRBJ2-1
ASTWGGAAGYT	many	11	TRBV19	TRBJ1-2
ASSRGTYNSPLH	few	12	TRBV9	TRBJ1-6
SAWDRPSGNTIY	few	12	TRBV29-1	TRBJ1-3
SASRAGIVEETQY	many	13	TRBV20-1	TRBJ2-5
AWSGTGVQEQY	-	11	TRBV30	TRBJ2-7
ASSLVRTGELF	many	11	TRBV11-2	TRBJ2-2
ASSYLMRTGEGGYT	many	14	TRBV12-3/TRBV12-4	TRBJ1-2
ASSFGASYEQY	many	11	TRBV7-2	TRBJ2-7
ASSLAPLGNTEAF	-	13	TRBV7-9	TRBJ1-1
ASRPIPGGPSEQF	many	13	TRBV6-2/TRBV6-3	TRBJ2-1
SARAIGSGNTIY	-	12	TRBV20-1	TRBJ1-3
SAWGGLEQF	many	9	TRBV20-1	TRBJ2-1
ASSLARLAGEADTQY	few	15	TRBV5-4	TRBJ2-3
ASSLVASSEQY	few	11	TRBV11-2	TRBJ2-7
ASSQGTVSESDTQY	many	14	TRBV7-3	TRBJ2-3
ASRGKGVIANTGELF	many	15	TRBV6-1	TRBJ2-2
SAYDGGAKNIQY	-	12	TRBV29-1	TRBJ2-4
ASSLSGRGLHTQY	many	13	TRBV27	TRBJ2-3
ASAAGPSSYNEQF	-	13	TRBV19	TRBJ2-1
SAKPGPWGDEQF	many	12	TRBV20-1	TRBJ2-1
ASSPTGYGYT	many	10	TRBV2	TRBJ1-2
ASSPADEKLF	-	10	TRBV18	TRBJ1-4
SAGRTGKRGDEQF	-	13	TRBV20-1	TRBJ2-1
ATSEPLRGGNEQF	-	13	TRBV24-1	TRBJ2-1
ASNSFWEHRDRDEKLF	many	16	TRBV28	TRBJ1-4
ASSESGVYSPLH	many	12	TRBV2	TRBJ1-6
SAQFGVDQPQH	few	11	TRBV20-1	TRBJ1-5